This T cell receptor beta chain was captured by sequencing in a study of blood T cell repertoires in COVID-19. In the study overall: From the United States, Italy and Spain came samples of acute and convalescent COVID-19. Sample material is recorded as cDNA or gDNA derived from T cells, B-cell-depleted T cells, or PBMCs.

As originally analysed: Nucleated cell number was recorded as an estimate derived from reference gene primer amplification. Sequencing used immunoSEQ multiplex PCR; TCRdb keeps in-frame clones, though not all of them. D and trimming come from the DNA, and the V and J calls and clone size come from that table. The data contain 230,000 or so clones, around 83% of them seen just once; the ten biggest clones take up just over 8.5%. The J segment lost 1 base and the V segment lost 4 bases, leaving 4 bases of the junction unmatched. Germline V CDR1 and CDR2: MNHEY, SVGAGI. This CDR3 has 15 residues. The chain combines TRBV6-5 with TRBJ2-3, with 8 nucleotides matching TRBD1. The sequenced sample was peripheral blood. The receptor comes from a man aged 40-49 years with active or convalescent COVID-19. CDR3 DNA: TGTGCCAGCAGTTGGGAGACAGGGGGCACAGATACGCAGTATTTT. Translation gives CASSWETGGTDTQYF.